This entry concerns a single T cell receptor (beta chain). Its antigen is still unknown. Generated by immunoSEQ multiplex PCR, the TCRdb table keeps only in-frame clones and is missing some. Among roughly 500,000 clones listed, around 90% were seen once. The data were taken from a study of Ad26.COV2.S vaccination and SARS-CoV-2 variants. Study results and limitations: There was reportedly substantial breadth in spike-specific CD8+ and CD4+ T cell responses after vaccination.

The treatment is: 19 received Ad26.COV2.S at low or high dose, single or two shots; about 5 received placebo; per-sample allocation not given. Sampling happened 63 days after the first vaccine or placebo injection. Germline-derived CDR1 and CDR2 are MDHEN and SYDVKM. The V segment lost 6 bases and the J segment 2 bases; nucleotides outside the gene matches: 6. The CDR3 is 14 residues long. The chain has TRBV28 and TRBJ2-7; 8 bases agree with TRBD1. Material: peripheral blood, obtained in a trial of Ad26.COV2.S vaccine versus placebo. The receptor was derived from a person between 18 and 59 years old who received the Ad26.COV2.S COVID-19 vaccine or a placebo. CDR3 sequence reads: CASRTTGATYEQYF. The CDR3 DNA sequence: TGTGCCAGCAGAACGACAGGGGCAACCTACGAGCAGTACTTC.